This entry describes one T cell receptor (beta chain). What it recognizes is unknown. Both 60 Vbeta primers and 13 Jbeta primers went into the PCR. The data were produced by immunoSEQ multiplex PCR, yet TCRdb's version contains in-frame clones alone and is incomplete. The sample includes some 190,000 clones, 78% seen only once; the top ten take 2.9%. This specimen belongs to a study of cytomegalovirus exposure and HLA in healthy donors. The study's findings and limits: Cytomegalovirus association was listed for about 180 TCR beta chains.

The sequence was collected from a female donor in good health and CMV-seronegative. Sequencing used PBMCs.

The CDR3 is CASKLAGGPTGELFF. For the CDR3, the DNA is TGTGCCAGCAAACTAGCGGGGGGGCCTACCGGGGAGCTGTTTTTT. The chain combines TRBV5-4 with TRBJ2-2; 13 nucleotides align to TRBD2. J was trimmed by 5 bases and V by 6 bases; bases with no gene match: 4. The CDR3 has 15 residues. Germline CDR1 is SGHNT and CDR2 is YYREEE (reference sequence).